The clone carrying this TCR beta chain was seen ten or more times. What it binds is unknown. These data come from a study of CD8 T cells in ankylosing spondylitis. Study-wide findings and caveats: Disease-linked clones were found to be CD8+ and relatively rare in peripheral blood. Disease-linked clones reportedly concentrated significantly in matched ankylosing spondylitis synovial fluid. Made up of 7 to 9 highly homologous variants, a TCR beta motif appeared characteristic of ankylosing spondylitis blood.

Making the TCR beta libraries involved quantitative 5'-RACE with molecular barcodes. Via MiXCR, TCRdb re-called the 5' RACE reads, giving one row per CDR3 protein. The sample carries about 140,000 distinct CDR3 sequences, around 6.6% recorded once. This CDR3 is 15 amino acids long. V was clipped by 6 bases and J by 1 base, with 15 bases between them. CDR1 SEHNR and CDR2 FQNEAQ come from the germline V gene (reference sequence). The TCR was taken from a female donor with ankylosing spondylitis or in good health (not recorded which). Material for sequencing was blood, either unsorted or a sorted T cell fraction (not recorded which). This chain joins TRBV7-9 and TRBJ2-5; TRBD2 is a possible D gene (5 bases). The CDR3 bases are TGTGCCAGCAGTTCATCGGGAAGTCTCCAAGAGACCCAGTACTTC. Protein product: CASSSSGSLQETQYF.